This record looks at one T cell receptor beta chain sequence and its context. Profiled with immunoSEQ multiplex PCR; TCRdb holds only in-frame clones, not every one. The sample lists 40,000 to 45,000 clones, approximately 87% seen once, with around 1.2% in the top ten. The data originate from a study of memory CD8 T cells in hepatitis C reinfection. The time point here: peak reinfection, 3 to 8 weeks after reinfection detection. TCR sequencing was done directly ex vivo on sorted cells, without expansion in vitro. Trimming removed 5 bases from V and 8 bases from J; junction bases left unmatched: 5. Germline-derived CDR1 and CDR2 are SEHNR and FQNEAQ (reference sequence). The CDR3 contains 12 residues.

The clonotype originates from a man between 18 and 29 years old with hepatitis C virus infection. The gene calls are TRBV7-9 and TRBJ1-1; 7 nucleotides line up with TRBD1. The specimen was naive CD8+ T cells sorted from blood. In nucleotides, the CDR3 is TGTGCCAGCAGCGAAAGGGGACAGGAAGCTTTCTTT. It translates to CASSERGQEAFF.